These T cell receptor beta chains were read from a single sample in a study of Graves' ophthalmopathy and Graves' hyperthyroidism. TCRdb independently ran MiXCR on the multiplex PCR reads; one entry per CDR3 protein. The sample yields hundreds of thousands of distinct CDR3 sequences, over 20% seen once. Sequencing was done on a sample of peripheral blood. The receptors derive from a woman younger than 35 with stable Graves' hyperthyroidism. Some clones in this sample may be carry-over from other donors' samples. Each CDR3 is given with its conserved first and last residue. A D gene is named only where the DNA matches it firmly. Clone size is not always given. Where it is, it says once, few, many or a class for expanded clones.

D,J,size,V,CDR3,DNA
.,TRBJ1-2,many,TRBV6-1,CASSETPGPGGYTF,TGTGCCAGCAGTGAAACTCCGGGGCCGGGGGGCTACACCTTC
.,TRBJ2-7,.,TRBV6-1,CASSAGRNSYEQYF,TGTGCCAGCAGTGCGGGACGAAACTCCTACGAGCAGTACTTC
.,TRBJ1-3,many,TRBV10-3,CAISSTGNTIYF,TGTGCCATCAGCAGTACGGGAAACACCATATATTTT
.,TRBJ2-7,many,TRBV15,CATSRDPWAAYEQYF,TGTGCCACCAGCAGAGATCCTTGGGCCGCCTACGAGCAGTACTTC
TRBD1,TRBJ2-4,.,TRBV9,CASSDSGQPVDIQYF,TGTGCCAGCAGCGACTCGGGACAGCCGGTGGACATTCAGTACTTC
.,TRBJ1-3,many,TRBV6-2/TRBV6-3,CASSLTGTASGNTIYF,TGTGCCAGCAGTCTCACGGGGACGGCCTCTGGAAACACCATATATTTT
.,TRBJ2-5,many,TRBV18,CASSAAQETQYF,TGTGCCAGCTCAGCCGCCCAAGAGACCCAGTACTTC
TRBD1,TRBJ1-2,.,TRBV27,CASSTGTATIYGYTF,TGTGCCAGCAGTACCGGGACAGCGACTATCTATGGCTACACCTTC
TRBD1,TRBJ2-7,many,TRBV6-2/TRBV6-3,CASTPTTRDRGGPYEQYF,TGTGCCAGCACCCCAACGACTCGGGACAGGGGCGGACCCTACGAGCAGTACTTC
.,TRBJ2-7,many,TRBV29-1,CSVEEGGGGHEQYF,TGCAGCGTTGAAGAAGGGGGAGGGGGCCACGAGCAGTACTTC
.,TRBJ1-5,.,TRBV3-1,CASSQDRTQPQHF,TGTGCCAGCAGCCAAGATCGCACCCAGCCCCAGCATTTT
.,TRBJ2-7,.,TRBV12-3/TRBV12-4,CASSFSSPRGRGPYEQYF,TGTGCCAGCAGTTTTTCGTCCCCACGGGGCAGGGGTCCCTACGAGCAGTACTTC
TRBD1,TRBJ2-7,many,TRBV28,CASTPGGASYEQYF,TGTGCCAGCACCCCAGGGGGCGCTTCCTACGAGCAGTACTTC
TRBD1,TRBJ2-5,many,TRBV2,CASSLGTGKWETQYF,TGTGCCAGCAGTCTCGGGACAGGGAAGTGGGAGACCCAGTACTTC
.,TRBJ1-5,.,TRBV19,CASSMKAGQPQHF,TGTGCCAGTAGTATGAAGGCGGGGCAGCCTCAGCATTTT
.,TRBJ2-7,many,TRBV2,CASSERPGYEQYF,TGTGCCAGCAGTGAAAGGCCAGGCTACGAGCAGTACTTC
TRBD2,TRBJ2-4,few,TRBV6-2/TRBV6-3,CASGPSGGAGNIKYF,TGTGCCAGCGGCCCGAGCGGGGGGGCCGGGAACATTAAGTACTTC
.,TRBJ1-5,few,TRBV3-1,CASSQGGAPQHF,TGTGCCAGCAGCCAAGGGGGAGCGCCCCAGCATTTT
TRBD1,TRBJ2-5,.,TRBV19,CASSPGTGQKVTQYF,TGTGCCAGTAGTCCCGGGACAGGGCAAAAGGTGACCCAGTACTTC
.,TRBJ1-3,many,TRBV19,CASSISGFGSGNTIYF,TGTGCCAGTAGTATCTCGGGGTTCGGCTCTGGAAACACCATATATTTT
TRBD2,TRBJ2-7,few,TRBV18,CASSPPGAAGGYEQYF,TGTGCCAGCTCACCACCTGGAGCTGCGGGGGGCTACGAGCAGTACTTC
.,TRBJ1-2,many,TRBV14,CASSQNNYGYTF,TGTGCCAGCAGCCAAAACAACTATGGCTACACCTTC
TRBD1,TRBJ2-2,many,TRBV28,CASSPSDRVFGELFF,TGTGCCAGCAGTCCTTCGGACAGGGTGTTCGGGGAGCTGTTTTTT
TRBD1,TRBJ1-6,many,TRBV7-2,CASSLPGQGISPLHF,TGTGCCAGCAGCTTACCCGGACAGGGTATTTCACCCCTCCACTTT
.,TRBJ2-5,many,TRBV7-9,CASTKSQGEETQYF,TGTGCCAGCACCAAGAGTCAGGGTGAAGAGACCCAGTACTTC
TRBD2,TRBJ2-2,.,TRBV7-3,CASSLQAGVLNTGELFF,TGTGCCAGCAGCTTACAAGCGGGAGTATTGAACACCGGGGAGCTGTTTTTT
.,TRBJ1-2,many,TRBV12-3/TRBV12-4,CASSEGQHYGYTF,TGTGCCAGCAGCGAGGGACAACACTATGGCTACACCTTC
.,TRBJ1-2,.,TRBV9,CASTGQGRGYTF,TGTGCCAGCACGGGGCAGGGCAGGGGCTACACCTTC
.,TRBJ2-7,few,TRBV7-2,CASSWDRFGEQYF,TGTGCCAGCAGCTGGGACCGATTTGGTGAGCAGTACTTC
.,TRBJ1-1,many,TRBV29-1,CSVTQAYGAFF,TGCAGCGTTACCCAAGCTTATGGGGCTTTCTTT
.,TRBJ1-1,many,TRBV6-1,CASSENRVWVNTEAFF,TGTGCCAGCAGTGAAAATCGAGTGTGGGTGAACACTGAAGCTTTCTTT
TRBD1,TRBJ1-6,few,TRBV12-3/TRBV12-4,CASTWTGGDSPLHF,TGTGCCAGCACCTGGACAGGGGGTGATTCACCCCTCCACTTT
.,TRBJ2-5,many,TRBV20-1,CSAKVSGGQETQYF,TGCAGTGCCAAGGTTTCAGGAGGACAAGAGACCCAGTACTTC
.,TRBJ2-7,.,TRBV29-1,CSVEGPGYEQYF,TGCAGCGTTGAGGGTCCTGGCTACGAGCAGTACTTC
.,TRBJ1-1,many,TRBV28,CASSLIEGGNPEAFF,TGTGCCAGCAGTTTAATCGAGGGGGGGAACCCTGAAGCTTTCTTT
TRBD2,TRBJ2-5,many,TRBV6-1,CASSHGTSGSHLETQYF,TGTGCCAGCAGCCACGGGACTAGCGGGAGCCATTTGGAGACCCAGTACTTC
.,TRBJ1-5,many,TRBV12-3/TRBV12-4,CASSLVGPNQPQHF,TGTGCCAGCAGTTTAGTAGGGCCCAATCAGCCCCAGCATTTT
.,TRBJ1-1,.,TRBV2,CASHPEVQAFF,TGTGCCAGCCATCCTGAAGTTCAAGCTTTCTTT
TRBD1,TRBJ1-5,.,TRBV12-3/TRBV12-4,CASSSGQGADSNQPQHF,TGTGCCAGCAGTTCAGGACAGGGGGCAGACAGCAATCAGCCCCAGCATTTT
.,TRBJ2-7,many,TRBV12-3/TRBV12-4,CASRGSQAYEQYF,TGTGCCAGCAGAGGGAGCCAGGCCTACGAGCAGTACTTC
.,TRBJ2-2,many,TRBV6-1,CASSGGQPNTGELFF,TGTGCCAGCAGCGGAGGACAGCCGAACACCGGGGAGCTGTTTTTT
.,TRBJ2-7,many,TRBV28,CASSLLSARYYEQYF,TGTGCCAGCAGTTTACTCTCCGCCAGATACTACGAGCAGTACTTC
.,TRBJ1-1,many,TRBV12-3/TRBV12-4,CASSLVLRARDTEAFF,TGTGCCAGCAGTTTAGTGCTAAGGGCGAGGGACACTGAAGCTTTCTTT
.,TRBJ1-3,few,TRBV11-1,CASSLVYSGSSGNTIYF,TGTGCCAGCAGCTTAGTTTATTCAGGGTCCTCTGGAAACACCATATATTTT
.,TRBJ2-2,.,TRBV24-1,CATSYNGEEQNTGELFF,TGTGCCACCAGCTATAACGGGGAAGAACAGAACACCGGGGAGCTGTTTTTT
TRBD1,TRBJ1-1,.,TRBV11-2,CASSFGGQGNTEAFF,TGTGCCAGCAGCTTTGGAGGACAGGGGAACACTGAAGCTTTCTTT
.,TRBJ1-1,many,TRBV2,CASSESTEAFF,TGTGCCAGCAGTGAGAGTACTGAAGCTTTCTTT
.,TRBJ1-1,.,TRBV10-3,CAIGTMNTEAFF,TGTGCCATCGGGACTATGAACACTGAAGCTTTCTTT
TRBD2,TRBJ2-7,many,TRBV2,CAAAGEPSSYEQYF,TGTGCCGCGGCGGGAGAGCCAAGCTCCTACGAGCAGTACTTC
.,TRBJ2-2,once,TRBV30,CAWSVGQNTGELFF,TGTGCCTGGAGTGTGGGCCAAAACACCGGGGAGCTGTTTTTT
TRBD1,TRBJ1-5,many,TRBV12-3/TRBV12-4,CASSYGTGGSNQPQHF,TGTGCCAGCAGTTACGGGACAGGGGGTAGCAATCAGCCCCAGCATTTT
.,TRBJ2-7,many,TRBV5-1,CASSLAVDLTYEQYF,TGCGCCAGCAGCTTGGCCGTGGACTTAACCTACGAGCAGTACTTC
TRBD1,TRBJ1-1,many,TRBV4-1,CASSHTTGGTEAFF,TGCGCCAGCAGCCATACTACAGGGGGCACTGAAGCTTTCTTT
.,TRBJ2-2,many,TRBV6-5,CASSYSNVGGELFF,TGTGCCAGCAGTTACTCGAACGTAGGCGGGGAGCTGTTTTTT
TRBD2,TRBJ2-7,.,TRBV7-8,CASSAYGGGYEQYF,TGTGCCAGCAGCGCCTACGGGGGGGGCTACGAGCAGTACTTC